This T cell receptor (beta chain) comes out of a study of T cells in Graves' hyperthyroidism and ophthalmopathy. Germline trimming cut 6 bases from V and 3 bases from J; bases unmatched to any gene: 1. CDR1 and CDR2 (germline): SGHAT, FQDESV (reference sequence). CDR3 length: 13 amino acids. This clonotype was recorded at least ten times. RNA transcripts gave rise to amplified TCR beta CDR3 regions. HTBI primers were the set used in a first-round RT-PCR of the TCR CDR3. TCRdb called the multiplex PCR reads again in MiXCR, with one record for every CDR3 protein. The table lists fewer than 650,000 distinct CDR3 sequences, approximately 13% of them singletons, with 5% to 7% in the top ten.

The receptor was isolated from a woman in her thirties with Graves' hyperthyroidism that later progressed to Graves' ophthalmopathy. Sequenced material: blood. The chain recombines TRBV11-1 with TRBJ2-5, with TRBD1 matching over 10 bases. Here the CDR3 DNA reads TGTGCCAGCAGAGGACAGGGGGAAGAGACCCAGTACTTC. Translated: CASRGQGEETQYF.